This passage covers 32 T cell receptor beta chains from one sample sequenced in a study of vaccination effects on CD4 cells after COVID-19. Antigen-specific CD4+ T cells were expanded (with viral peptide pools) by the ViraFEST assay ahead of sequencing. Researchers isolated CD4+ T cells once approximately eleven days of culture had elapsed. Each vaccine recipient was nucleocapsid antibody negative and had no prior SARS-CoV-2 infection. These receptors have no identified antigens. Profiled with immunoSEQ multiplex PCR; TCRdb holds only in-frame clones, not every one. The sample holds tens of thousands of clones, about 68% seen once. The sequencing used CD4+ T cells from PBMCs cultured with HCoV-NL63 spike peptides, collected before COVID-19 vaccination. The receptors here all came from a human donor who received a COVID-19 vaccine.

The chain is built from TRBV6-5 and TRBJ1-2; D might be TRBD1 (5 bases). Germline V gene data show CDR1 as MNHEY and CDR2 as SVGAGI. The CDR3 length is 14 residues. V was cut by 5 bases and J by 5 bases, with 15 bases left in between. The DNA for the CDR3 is TGTGCCAGCAGTAGAGACCCTGGGGGATATGGCTACACCTTC. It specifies CASSRDPGGYGYTF.

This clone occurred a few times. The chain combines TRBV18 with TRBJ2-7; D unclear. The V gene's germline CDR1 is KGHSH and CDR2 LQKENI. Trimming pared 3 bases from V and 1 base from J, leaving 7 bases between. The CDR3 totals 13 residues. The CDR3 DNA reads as TGTGCCAGCTCACCCGGGCAGTCCTACGAGCAGTACTTC. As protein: CASSPGQSYEQYF.

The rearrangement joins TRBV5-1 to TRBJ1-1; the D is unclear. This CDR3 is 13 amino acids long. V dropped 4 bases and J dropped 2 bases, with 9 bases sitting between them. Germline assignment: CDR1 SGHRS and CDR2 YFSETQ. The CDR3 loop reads CASSLKRNTEAFF. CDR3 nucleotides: TGCGCCAGCAGCCTAAAGCGTAACACTGAAGCTTTCTTT.

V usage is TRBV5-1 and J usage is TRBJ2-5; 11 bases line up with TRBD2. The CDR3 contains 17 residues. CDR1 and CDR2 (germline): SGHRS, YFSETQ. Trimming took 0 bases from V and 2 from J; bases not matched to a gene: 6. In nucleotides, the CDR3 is TGCGCCAGCAGCTTGGCCCTAGCGGGGGGCCCGCAAGAGACCCAGTACTTC. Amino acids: CASSLALAGGPQETQYF.

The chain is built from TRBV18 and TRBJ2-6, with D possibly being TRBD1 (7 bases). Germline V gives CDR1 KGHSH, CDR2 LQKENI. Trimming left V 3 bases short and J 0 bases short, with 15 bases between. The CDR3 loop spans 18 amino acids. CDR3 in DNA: TGTGCCAGCTCACCCCAGGGGGGAGGCTTCTCTGGGGCCAACGTCCTGACTTTC. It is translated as CASSPQGGGFSGANVLTF.

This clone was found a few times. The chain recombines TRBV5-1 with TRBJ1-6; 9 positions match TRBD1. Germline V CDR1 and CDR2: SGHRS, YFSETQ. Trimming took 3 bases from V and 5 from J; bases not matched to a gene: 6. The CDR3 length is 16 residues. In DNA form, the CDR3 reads TGCGCCAGCAGCTCCTCCCGACAGGGGGATAATTCACCCCTCCACTTT. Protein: CASSSSRQGDNSPLHF.

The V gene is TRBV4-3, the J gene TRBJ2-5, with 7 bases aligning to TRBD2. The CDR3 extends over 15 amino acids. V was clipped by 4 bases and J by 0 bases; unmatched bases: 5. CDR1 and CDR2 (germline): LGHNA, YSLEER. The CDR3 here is CASSPGRLYQETQYF. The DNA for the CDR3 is TGCGCCAGCAGCCCCGGGAGGCTGTACCAAGAGACCCAGTACTTC.

Written as DNA, the CDR3 is TGTGCCAGCAGTTTTTTGGGCTCTGGGGCCAACGTCCTGACTTTC. Encoded protein: CASSFLGSGANVLTF. The chain links TRBV27 to TRBJ2-6; unclear D gene. V was clipped by 3 bases and J by 0 bases, with 6 bases between them. The CDR3 extends over 15 amino acids. Germline loops: CDR1 MNHEY, CDR2 SMNVEV (reference sequence). The full variable domain, completed using reference TRBV27 and TRBJ2-6, is EAQVTQNPRYLITVTGKKLTVTCSQNMNHEYMSWYRQDPGLGLRQIYYSMNVEVTDKGDVPEGYKVSRKEKRNFPLILESPSPNQTSLYFCASSFLGSGANVLTFGAGSRLTVL.

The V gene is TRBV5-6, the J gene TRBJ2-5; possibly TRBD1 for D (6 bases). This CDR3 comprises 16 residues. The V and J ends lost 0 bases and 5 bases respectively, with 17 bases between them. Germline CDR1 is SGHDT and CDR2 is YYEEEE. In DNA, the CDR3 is TGTGCCAGCAGCTTGGTAGCCACGGACAGCCGGGAGACCCAGTACTTC. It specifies CASSLVATDSRETQYF.

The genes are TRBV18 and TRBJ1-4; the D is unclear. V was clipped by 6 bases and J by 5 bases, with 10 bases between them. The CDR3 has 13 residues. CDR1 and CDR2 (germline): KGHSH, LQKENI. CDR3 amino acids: CASSSAGNEKLFF. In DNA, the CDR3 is TGTGCCAGCTCCTCCGCGGGGAATGAAAAACTGTTTTTT.

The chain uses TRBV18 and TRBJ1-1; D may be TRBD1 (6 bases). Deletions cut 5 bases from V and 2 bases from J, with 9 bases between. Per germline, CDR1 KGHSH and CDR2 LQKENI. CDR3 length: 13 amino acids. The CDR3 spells CASSRQVNTEAFF. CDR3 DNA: TGTGCCAGCTCAAGACAGGTAAACACTGAAGCTTTCTTT.

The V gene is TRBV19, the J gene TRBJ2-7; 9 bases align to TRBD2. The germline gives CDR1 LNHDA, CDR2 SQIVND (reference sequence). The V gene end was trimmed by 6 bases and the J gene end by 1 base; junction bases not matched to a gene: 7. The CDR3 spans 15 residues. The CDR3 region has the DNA TGTGCCAGTAGAGGGGCAGCGGGAGGTTCCTACGAGCAGTACTTC. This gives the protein CASRGAAGGSYEQYF.

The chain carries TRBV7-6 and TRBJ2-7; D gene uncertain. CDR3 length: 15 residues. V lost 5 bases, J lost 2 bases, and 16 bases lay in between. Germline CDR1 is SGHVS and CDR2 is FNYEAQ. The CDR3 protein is CASSLNQDGTYEQYF. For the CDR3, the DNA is TGTGCCAGCAGCCTCAATCAGGACGGAACCTACGAGCAGTACTTC.

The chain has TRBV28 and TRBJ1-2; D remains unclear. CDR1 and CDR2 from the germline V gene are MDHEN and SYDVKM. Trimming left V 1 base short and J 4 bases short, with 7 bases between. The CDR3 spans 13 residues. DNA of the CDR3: TGTGCCAGCAGTTTATCCCGTTCCTATGGCTACACCTTC. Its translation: CASSLSRSYGYTF.

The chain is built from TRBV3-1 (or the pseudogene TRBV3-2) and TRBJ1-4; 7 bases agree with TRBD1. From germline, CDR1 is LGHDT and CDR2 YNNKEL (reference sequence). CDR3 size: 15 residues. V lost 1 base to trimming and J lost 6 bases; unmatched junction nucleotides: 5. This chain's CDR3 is CASSQGDRDHEKLFF. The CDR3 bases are TGTGCCAGCAGCCAAGGTGACAGGGATCATGAAAAACTGTTTTTT.

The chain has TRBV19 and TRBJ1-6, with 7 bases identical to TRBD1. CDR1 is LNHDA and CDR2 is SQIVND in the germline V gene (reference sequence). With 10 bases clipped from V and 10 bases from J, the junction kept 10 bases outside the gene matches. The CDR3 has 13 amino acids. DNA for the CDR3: TGTGCCACCCAGACAGGGAGAGGGTCACCCCTCCACTTT. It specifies CATQTGRGSPLHF.

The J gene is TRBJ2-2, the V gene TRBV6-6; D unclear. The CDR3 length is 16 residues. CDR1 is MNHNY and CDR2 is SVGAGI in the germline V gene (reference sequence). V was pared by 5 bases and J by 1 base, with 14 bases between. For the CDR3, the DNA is TGTGCCAGCAGTCGAAAGGGCCAAAAGAACACCGGGGAGCTGTTTTTT. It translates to CASSRKGQKNTGELFF.

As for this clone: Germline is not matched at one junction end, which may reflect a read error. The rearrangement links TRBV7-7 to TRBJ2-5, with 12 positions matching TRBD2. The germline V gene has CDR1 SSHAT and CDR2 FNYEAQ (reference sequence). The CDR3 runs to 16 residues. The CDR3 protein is CASSLGTSGFQETQYF. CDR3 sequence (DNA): TGTGCTAGCAGCTTAGGGACTAGCGGGTTCCAAGAGACCCAGTACTTC.

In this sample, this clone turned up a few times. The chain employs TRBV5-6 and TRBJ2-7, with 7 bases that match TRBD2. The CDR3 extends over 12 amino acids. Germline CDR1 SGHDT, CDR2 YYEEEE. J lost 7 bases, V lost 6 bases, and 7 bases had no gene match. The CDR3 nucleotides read TGTGCCAGCATCAAAGCGGGGCGGGAGCAGTACTTC. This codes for CASIKAGREQYF.

The CDR3 DNA reads as TGCGCCAGCAGCTTGGAGGGGACAAATAATCAGCCCCAGCATTTT. This codes for CASSLEGTNNQPQHF. The chain uses TRBV5-1 and TRBJ1-5; tentative D call: TRBD1 (6 bases). The CDR3 covers 15 residues. CDR1 and CDR2 (germline): SGHRS, YFSETQ. V lost 0 bases, J lost 4 bases, and 11 bases lay in between.

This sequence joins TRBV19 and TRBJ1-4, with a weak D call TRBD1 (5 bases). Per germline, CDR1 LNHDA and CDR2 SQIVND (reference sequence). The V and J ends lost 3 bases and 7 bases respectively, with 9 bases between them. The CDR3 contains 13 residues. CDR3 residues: CASSMGVGEKLFF. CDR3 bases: TGTGCCAGTAGTATGGGGGTGGGTGAAAAACTGTTTTTT.

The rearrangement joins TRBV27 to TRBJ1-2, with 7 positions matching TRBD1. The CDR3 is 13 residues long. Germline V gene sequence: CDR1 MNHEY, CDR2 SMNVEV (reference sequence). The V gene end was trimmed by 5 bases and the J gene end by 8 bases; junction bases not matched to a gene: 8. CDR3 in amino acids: CASSPTGVKGYTF. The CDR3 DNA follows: TGTGCCAGCAGTCCCACAGGGGTAAAGGGCTACACCTTC.

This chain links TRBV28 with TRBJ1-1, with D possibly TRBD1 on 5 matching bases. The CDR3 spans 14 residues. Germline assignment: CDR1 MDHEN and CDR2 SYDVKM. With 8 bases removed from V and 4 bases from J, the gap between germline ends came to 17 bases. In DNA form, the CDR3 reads TGTGCCAGCCGAGACGTTTTCGGGGGCACTGAAGCTTTCTTT. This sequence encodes CASRDVFGGTEAFF.

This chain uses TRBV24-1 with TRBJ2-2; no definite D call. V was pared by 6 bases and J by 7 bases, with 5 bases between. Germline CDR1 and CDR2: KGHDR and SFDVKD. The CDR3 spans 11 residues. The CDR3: CATSTDGELFF. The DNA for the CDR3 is TGTGCCACCAGTACGGACGGGGAGCTGTTTTTT.

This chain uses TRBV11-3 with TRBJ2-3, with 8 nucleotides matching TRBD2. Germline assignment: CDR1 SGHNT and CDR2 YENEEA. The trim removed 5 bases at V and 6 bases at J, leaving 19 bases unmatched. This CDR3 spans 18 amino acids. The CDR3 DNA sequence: TGTGCCAGCAGCCGGACGACGGGGGTAGCGGGAAAAAGGGATACGCAGTATTTT. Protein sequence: CASSRTTGVAGKRDTQYF.

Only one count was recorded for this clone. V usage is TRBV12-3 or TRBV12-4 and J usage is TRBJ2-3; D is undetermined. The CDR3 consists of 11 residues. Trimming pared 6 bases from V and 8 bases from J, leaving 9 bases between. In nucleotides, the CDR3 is TGTGCCAGCAGCCCCTCGGGTACGCAGTATTTT. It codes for CASSPSGTQYF.

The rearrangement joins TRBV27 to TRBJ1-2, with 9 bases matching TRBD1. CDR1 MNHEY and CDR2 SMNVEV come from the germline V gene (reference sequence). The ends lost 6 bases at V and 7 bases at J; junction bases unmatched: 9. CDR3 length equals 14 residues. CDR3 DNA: TGTGCCAGCAGGCCGGACAGGGGAACTATTGGCTACACCTTC. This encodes CASRPDRGTIGYTF.

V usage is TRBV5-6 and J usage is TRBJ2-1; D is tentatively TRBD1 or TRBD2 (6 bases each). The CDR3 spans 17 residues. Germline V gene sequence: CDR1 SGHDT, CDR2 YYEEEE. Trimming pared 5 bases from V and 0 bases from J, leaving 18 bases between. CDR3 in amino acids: CASRGGLALSSYNEQFF. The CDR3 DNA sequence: TGTGCCAGCAGAGGGGGACTGGCCCTGAGCTCCTACAATGAGCAGTTCTTC.

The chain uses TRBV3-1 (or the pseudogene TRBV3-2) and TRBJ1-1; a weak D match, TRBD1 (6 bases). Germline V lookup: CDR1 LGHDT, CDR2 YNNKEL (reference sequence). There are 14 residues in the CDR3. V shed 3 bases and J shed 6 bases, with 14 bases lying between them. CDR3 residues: CASSQGTSSSEAFF. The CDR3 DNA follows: TGTGCCAGCAGCCAGGGGACATCCAGTTCTGAAGCTTTCTTT.

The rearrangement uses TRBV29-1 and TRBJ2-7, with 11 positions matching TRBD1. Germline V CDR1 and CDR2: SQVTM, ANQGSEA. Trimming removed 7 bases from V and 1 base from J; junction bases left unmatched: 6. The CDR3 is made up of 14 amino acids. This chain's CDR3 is CSAQGQGGSYEQYF. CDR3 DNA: TGCAGCGCTCAGGGACAGGGGGGTTCCTACGAGCAGTACTTC.

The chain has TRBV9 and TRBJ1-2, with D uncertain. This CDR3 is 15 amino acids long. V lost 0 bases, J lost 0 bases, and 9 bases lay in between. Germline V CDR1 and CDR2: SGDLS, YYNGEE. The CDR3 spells CASSVGSLANYGYTF. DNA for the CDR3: TGTGCCAGCAGCGTAGGCTCTCTAGCTAACTATGGCTACACCTTC.

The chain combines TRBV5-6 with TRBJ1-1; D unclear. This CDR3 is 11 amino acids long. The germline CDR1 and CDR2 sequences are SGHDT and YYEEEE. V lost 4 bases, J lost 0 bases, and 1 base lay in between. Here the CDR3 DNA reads TGTGCCAGCAGCGTGAACACTGAAGCTTTCTTT. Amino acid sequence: CASSVNTEAFF.